This T cell receptor beta chain was obtained from a study of T cell repertoires in cytomegalovirus infection (dated 2019 in TCRdb). About the full investigation: Recently identified HLA-C-restricted CMV epitopes, whose presentation resists viral immunomodulation, were targeted by peptide stimulations together with well-studied HLA-B-restricted epitopes. Donor HLA type was relevant to the analysis, as public TCR beta signatures indicated carriage of CMV infection together with the matching HLA type. Broader findings and caveats from the paper: The ex vivo response was dominated by HLA-C-restricted CMV-specific TCR beta clonotypes, which also provided the single most frequent clonotype in two of eight donors. In both this cohort and an independent cohort of some 380 donors, the cumulative frequency of public TCR beta family members distinguished carriers of CMV infection plus the relevant HLA type.

From cysteine to phenylalanine, the CDR3 is 14 amino acids long. Solely the CDR3 DNA is kept, with 42 bases framed from the first base. CDR1 SGHTA and CDR2 FQGNSA are derived from the germline V gene. V sheds 5 bases and J sheds 5 bases, leaving 16 bases between their ends. Sequencing was carried out with an Illumina HiSeq 1500. The raw public data were reprocessed by TCRdb itself: fastp quality trimming at Q25, MiXCR clonotype calling, in-frame beta chains only. Here each entry gathers all rows of one CDR3 protein and keeps the most common genes and DNA. This sample holds approximately 470,000 distinct CDR3 sequences; approximately 40% were observed only once. Of the sample, about 41% falls within the top ten clones. The sample's treatment or condition label is to be understood as: in vitro stimulation with specific CMV peptide epitopes to enrich CMV-specific T cells. Concerning this clonotype: Its target antigen remains unknown. It has no much larger one-base neighbor in the sample; base qualities were not kept.

The rearrangement joined TRBV7-2 to TRBJ2-7; the D segment could be TRBD1, given 6 matching bases. Source: cultured PBMCs, taken from culture after CMV antigen stimulation. The sequence derives from a human donor in good health (CMV status not recorded). Some clones in this sample may be carry-over from other donors' samples. The CDR3 protein: CASSPRYRDHEQYF. The sequenced DNA: TGTGCCAGCAGCCCTCGATACAGGGACCACGAGCAGTACTTC.